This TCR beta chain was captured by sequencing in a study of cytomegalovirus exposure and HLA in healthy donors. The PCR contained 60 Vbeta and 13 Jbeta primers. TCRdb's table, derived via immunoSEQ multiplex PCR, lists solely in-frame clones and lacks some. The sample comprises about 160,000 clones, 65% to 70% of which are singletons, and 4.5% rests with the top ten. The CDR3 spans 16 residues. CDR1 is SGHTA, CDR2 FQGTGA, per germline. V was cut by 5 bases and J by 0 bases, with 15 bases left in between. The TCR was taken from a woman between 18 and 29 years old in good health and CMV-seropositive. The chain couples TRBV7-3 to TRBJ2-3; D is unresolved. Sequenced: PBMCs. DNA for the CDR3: TGTGCCAGCAGCCTAATTGGGCATACTAGCACAGATACGCAGTATTTT. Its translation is CASSLIGHTSTDTQYF. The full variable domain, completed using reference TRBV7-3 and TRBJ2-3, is GAGVSQTPSNKVTEKGKYVELRCDPISGHTALYWYRQSLGQGPEFLIYFQGTGAADDSGLPNDRFFAVRPEGSVSTLKIQRTERGDSAVYLCASSLIGHTSTDTQYFGPGTRLTVL.